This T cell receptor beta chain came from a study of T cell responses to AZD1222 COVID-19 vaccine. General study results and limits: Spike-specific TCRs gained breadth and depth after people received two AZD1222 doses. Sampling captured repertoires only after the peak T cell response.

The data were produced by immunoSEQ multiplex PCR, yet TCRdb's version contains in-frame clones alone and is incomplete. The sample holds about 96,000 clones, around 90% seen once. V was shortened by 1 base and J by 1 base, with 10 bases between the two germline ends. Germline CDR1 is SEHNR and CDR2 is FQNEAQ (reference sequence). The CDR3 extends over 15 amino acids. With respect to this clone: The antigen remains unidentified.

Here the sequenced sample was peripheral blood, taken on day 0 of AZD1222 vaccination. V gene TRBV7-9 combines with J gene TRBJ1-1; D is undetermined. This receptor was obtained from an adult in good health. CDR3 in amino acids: CASSLGMRENTEAFF. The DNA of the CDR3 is TGTGCCAGCAGCTTAGGGATGCGGGAGAACACTGAAGCTTTCTTT.